These T cell receptor beta chains were read from a single sample in a study of OX40 agonist ivuxolimab in advanced cancers. Profiled with immunoSEQ multiplex PCR; TCRdb holds only in-frame clones, not every one. In the table there are under 20,000 clones, over 70% of which are singletons. The input for sequencing was CD4+ or CD8+ T cells sorted from blood, taken in a trial of the OX40 agonist ivuxolimab. These receptors all stem from an adult with an advanced solid tumor such as melanoma, head and neck, liver or kidney cancer. The CDR3 runs from the conserved cysteine through the conserved F or W. The order of the fields is clone size, J gene, V gene, D gene, CDR3 DNA, CDR3 protein. A D gene is named only where the DNA matches it firmly. The size of a clone is reported for some rows only, either as once, few or many, or as a class for expanded clones.

abundance: NA
j_gene: TRBJ2-1
v_gene: TRBV6-4
d_gene: NA
CDR3nt: TGTGCCAGCAGTGAAACGGAGTACAATGAGCAGTTCTTC
CDR3aa: CASSETEYNEQFF

abundance: NA
j_gene: TRBJ2-1
v_gene: TRBV4-1
d_gene: NA
CDR3nt: TGCGCCAGCAGCCAAGGGAGTCCCTACAATGAGCAGTTCTTC
CDR3aa: CASSQGSPYNEQFF

abundance: NA
j_gene: TRBJ2-2
v_gene: TRBV5-4
d_gene: TRBD1
CDR3nt: TGTGCCAGCAGCGGGACAGGGGACGCCGGGGAGCTGTTTTTT
CDR3aa: CASSGTGDAGELFF

abundance: NA
j_gene: TRBJ2-7
v_gene: TRBV19
d_gene: TRBD2
CDR3nt: TGTGCCAGTAGTGGAATACCCGGGACTAGCATATACGAGCAGTACTTC
CDR3aa: CASSGIPGTSIYEQYF

abundance: NA
j_gene: TRBJ2-1
v_gene: TRBV2
d_gene: NA
CDR3nt: TGTGCCAGCATCCCCAGCTCCTACAATGAGCAGTTCTTC
CDR3aa: CASIPSSYNEQFF

abundance: once
j_gene: TRBJ2-3
v_gene: TRBV2
d_gene: NA
CDR3nt: TGTGCCAGCAGTGACTCAGGGACAGATACGCAGTATTTT
CDR3aa: CASSDSGTDTQYF

abundance: NA
j_gene: TRBJ2-7
v_gene: TRBV4-1
d_gene: TRBD1
CDR3nt: TGCGCCAGCAGCCAAACCGGGACAGGGACCTACGAGCAGTACTTC
CDR3aa: CASSQTGTGTYEQYF

abundance: NA
j_gene: TRBJ1-2
v_gene: TRBV11-2
d_gene: NA
CDR3nt: TGTGCCAGCAGACCCGGAGGGGCAACAAGATATGGCTACACCTTC
CDR3aa: CASRPGGATRYGYTF

abundance: NA
j_gene: TRBJ2-6
v_gene: TRBV5-4
d_gene: NA
CDR3nt: TGTGCCAGCAGCTTGATCGGGACTGGGGCCAACGTCCTGACTTTC
CDR3aa: CASSLIGTGANVLTF

abundance: NA
j_gene: TRBJ2-1
v_gene: TRBV5-1
d_gene: NA
CDR3nt: TGCGCCAGCAGCTTGAACCCCTGGGGCAATGAGCAGTTCTTC
CDR3aa: CASSLNPWGNEQFF

abundance: NA
j_gene: TRBJ1-1
v_gene: TRBV19
d_gene: NA
CDR3nt: TGTGCCATCACTTCAGGCACTGAAGCTTTCTTT
CDR3aa: CAITSGTEAFF

abundance: NA
j_gene: TRBJ1-2
v_gene: TRBV6-4
d_gene: TRBD1
CDR3nt: TGTGCCAGCAGTGCCACCGGGACAGGGATTTCTGGCTACACCTTC
CDR3aa: CASSATGTGISGYTF

abundance: NA
j_gene: TRBJ2-2
v_gene: TRBV6-4
d_gene: TRBD1
CDR3nt: TGTGCCAGCAGTGACACGGGACAGGGACATACCGGGGAGCTGTTTTTT
CDR3aa: CASSDTGQGHTGELFF

abundance: NA
j_gene: TRBJ2-7
v_gene: TRBV5-4
d_gene: TRBD2
CDR3nt: TGTGCCAGCAGCTTCACCGGGACTAGCGACTACGAGCAGTACTTC
CDR3aa: CASSFTGTSDYEQYF

abundance: NA
j_gene: TRBJ2-7
v_gene: TRBV4-2
d_gene: TRBD1
CDR3nt: TGTGCCAGCAGCCCGACAGGGGACGGAAAAAGCTACGAGCAGTACTTC
CDR3aa: CASSPTGDGKSYEQYF

abundance: few
j_gene: TRBJ1-1
v_gene: TRBV9
d_gene: TRBD1
CDR3nt: TGTGCCAGCAGCGTCGGGACAGGGGGCTCTGAAGCTTTCTTT
CDR3aa: CASSVGTGGSEAFF

abundance: NA
j_gene: TRBJ2-7
v_gene: TRBV6-1
d_gene: NA
CDR3nt: TGTGCCAGCAGTGAAGAGGGCTACGAGCAGTACTTC
CDR3aa: CASSEEGYEQYF

abundance: NA
j_gene: TRBJ1-1
v_gene: TRBV5-5
d_gene: NA
CDR3nt: TGCGCCAGCAGCCAAGAGGCCGAATCTGAAGCTTTCTTT
CDR3aa: CASSQEAESEAFF

abundance: NA
j_gene: TRBJ2-5
v_gene: TRBV27
d_gene: TRBD2
CDR3nt: TGTGCCAGCAGAGGGGGTGGGACTAGCGGGAGTGAGACCCAGTACTTC
CDR3aa: CASRGGGTSGSETQYF

abundance: NA
j_gene: TRBJ2-3
v_gene: TRBV30
d_gene: NA
CDR3nt: TGTGCCTGGAAGAATTGGGGCAGGGCAAATACGCAGTATTTT
CDR3aa: CAWKNWGRANTQYF

abundance: NA
j_gene: TRBJ2-7
v_gene: TRBV7-9
d_gene: TRBD2
CDR3nt: TGTGCCAGCAGCTTCGGACTAGCGGGAGGAGAGCAGTACTTC
CDR3aa: CASSFGLAGGEQYF

abundance: NA
j_gene: TRBJ2-1
v_gene: TRBV19
d_gene: TRBD2
CDR3nt: TGTGCCAGTAGTAGGACTAGCGGGGGCGTATACAATGAGCAGTTCTTC
CDR3aa: CASSRTSGGVYNEQFF